The entry below describes one T cell receptor beta chain. Clones were read by immunoSEQ multiplex PCR, and TCRdb kept only the in-frame ones, dropping some. Found here are 100,000 to 150,000 clones, less than 90% of them singletons; the top ten hold about an eighth. This specimen comes from a study of blood T cell repertoires in COVID-19. V lost 4 bases and J lost 7; bases outside the gene matches: 12. This CDR3 is 14 amino acids long. Germline V gene lookup returns CDR1 GTSNPN and CDR2 SVGIG (reference sequence). Sequenced sample: peripheral blood. The TCR comes from a woman in her twenties or thirties who had recovered from COVID-19. The chain has TRBV30 and TRBJ1-2, with TRBD1 identical over 7 bases. CDR3 loop: CAWTRRSPGGGYTF. The CDR3 DNA reads as TGTGCCTGGACCAGACGGAGCCCAGGGGGTGGCTACACCTTC.